What follows are 30 T cell receptor beta chains derived from one specimen sequenced in a study of cytomegalovirus exposure and HLA in healthy donors. PCR amplification relied on 60 Vbeta primers (plus 13 Jbeta primers). Repertoires were generated with immunoSEQ multiplex PCR, while TCRdb's copy carries only in-frame clones and drops some. Found here are some 200,000 clones, around 80% of them singletons; the top ten hold 2.7%. The sequenced material came from PBMCs. The receptors were sampled from a woman aged 60 to 75 in good health and CMV-seropositive.

This sequence joins TRBV6-5 and TRBJ1-5; TRBD1 agrees at 7 bases. Germline V lookup: CDR1 MNHEY, CDR2 SVGAGI. CDR3 length equals 15 residues. The V gene end was trimmed by 8 bases and the J gene end by 10 bases; junction bases not matched to a gene: 17. CDR3 nucleotide sequence: TGTGCCAGCGCTCCCGGGACAGACACGAGCGAACCCCAGCATTTT. Translating it yields CASAPGTDTSEPQHF.

This clone occurred a few times. This chain joins TRBV28 and TRBJ1-2; D gene uncertain. This CDR3 region has 16 residues. Looked up from germline, CDR1 is MDHEN and CDR2 is SYDVKM. V lost 5 bases, J lost 4 bases, and 20 bases lay in between. This chain's CDR3 is CASSPPYTSTFYGYTF. CDR3 DNA: TGTGCCAGCAGTCCTCCTTACACATCCACATTCTATGGCTACACCTTC.

V usage is TRBV5-1 and J usage is TRBJ2-7, with D perhaps matching TRBD2 (7 bases). This CDR3 comprises 15 residues. V dropped 0 bases and J dropped 2 bases, with 12 bases sitting between them. The germline CDR1 and CDR2 sequences are SGHRS and YFSETQ. CDR3 in DNA: TGCGCCAGCAGCTTGGTCGGGGGGCTAACCTACGAGCAGTACTTC. It encodes CASSLVGGLTYEQYF.

The J gene is TRBJ2-2, the V gene TRBV4-1, with a weak D call TRBD2 (6 bases). Looked up from germline, CDR1 is MGHRA and CDR2 is YSYEKL. The V and J ends lost 1 base and 8 bases respectively, with 20 bases between them. This CDR3 comprises 17 residues. This CDR3 reads CASSQGTNQRRGGELFF. As DNA, the CDR3 is TGCGCCAGCAGCCAAGGCACAAACCAGAGGAGGGGTGGGGAGCTGTTTTTT.

The chain has TRBV5-1 and TRBJ2-2; D perhaps matches TRBD2 (5 bases). The CDR3 has 15 amino acids. The V and J ends lost 4 bases and 5 bases respectively, with 15 bases between them. The germline gives CDR1 SGHRS, CDR2 YFSETQ. CDR3 amino acids: CASSDNGLDTGELFF. As DNA, the CDR3 is TGCGCCAGCAGCGACAACGGACTGGATACCGGGGAGCTGTTTTTT. Full variable domain (outside the CDR3, taken from reference TRBV5-1 and TRBJ2-2): KAGVTQTPRYLIKTRGQQVTLSCSPISGHRSVSWYQQTPGQGLQFLFEYFSETQRNKGNFPGRFSGRQFSNSRSEMNVSTLELGDSALYLCASSDNGLDTGELFFGEGSRLTVL.

The chain joins TRBV11-1 to TRBJ1-1; D is unresolved. Germline values: CDR1 SGHAT, CDR2 FQDESV (reference sequence). This CDR3 spans 13 amino acids. Trimming pared 0 bases from V and 2 bases from J, leaving 4 bases between. The CDR3 DNA reads as TGTGCCAGCAGCTTAGCCAGAAACACTGAAGCTTTCTTT. Its protein product is CASSLARNTEAFF.

CDR3 sequence: CASSPMGGQNTEAFF. The DNA for the CDR3 is TGTGCCAGCTCACCGATGGGAGGGCAGAACACTGAAGCTTTCTTT. The rearrangement joins TRBV18 to TRBJ1-1; D is uncertain. V dropped 3 bases and J dropped 1 base, with 12 bases sitting between them. Germline lookup yields CDR1 KGHSH and CDR2 LQKENI. The CDR3 is 15 residues long.

The chain is built from TRBV6-6 and TRBJ1-5; tentatively, D is TRBD1 (5 bases). CDR1 is MNHNY and CDR2 is SVGAGI in the germline V gene (reference sequence). The CDR3 spans 16 residues. V was trimmed by 6 bases and J by 7 bases, leaving 22 bases between them. CDR3 coding DNA: TGTGCCAGCAGAGAGGCCCGGGGGGTGCTACGGCAGCCCCAGCATTTT. This translates into CASREARGVLRQPQHF.

This clone was counted a single time. This chain joins TRBV25-1 and TRBJ2-2, with 7 bases identical to TRBD2. In germline, CDR1 is MGHDK, CDR2 SYGVNS. With V trimmed by 2 bases and J by 4 bases, 10 bases remained unmatched. The CDR3 contains 17 residues. The CDR3 nucleotides read TGTGCCAGCAGTGAACCCCCGGGGAGGGTACGCACCGGGGAGCTGTTTTTT. It translates to CASSEPPGRVRTGELFF.

The chain carries TRBV11-3 and TRBJ2-7; TRBD2 matches 8 bases. Losses at the gene ends were 2 bases for V and 4 bases for J; bases not matched to a gene: 16. The CDR3 length is 18 residues. Germline CDR1 and CDR2: SGHNT and YENEEA. The CDR3 DNA reads as TGTGCCAGCAGCTTATTGTCTGGAGGAGCGGGGGTCTCGTACGAGCAGTACTTC. It codes for CASSLLSGGAGVSYEQYF.

DNA for the CDR3: TGTGCCAGTAAAGAGACGCCCGAGGGCGAAAAACTGTTTTTT. Residues: CASKETPEGEKLFF. The rearrangement joins TRBV19 to TRBJ1-4; unclear D gene. Germline assignment: CDR1 LNHDA and CDR2 SQIVND (reference sequence). Between the trimmed V and J ends, which lost 7 bases and 8 bases, there was a span of 17 bases. The CDR3 is made up of 14 amino acids.

J is TRBJ1-2 and V is TRBV6-1; 7 nucleotides line up with TRBD1. The germline V gene has CDR1 MNHNS and CDR2 SASEGT. This CDR3 has 14 amino acids. The junction had 7 bases not matched to a gene; V was cut back by 7 bases and J by 2 bases. Here the CDR3 DNA reads TGTGCCAGCAATCGACAGGGAACAAACTATGGCTACACCTTC. Translation gives CASNRQGTNYGYTF.

The chain has TRBV18 and TRBJ1-2; no clear D gene. The V gene lost 6 bases and the J gene lost 4 bases, with 18 bases spanning the gap. CDR1 and CDR2 from the germline V gene are KGHSH and LQKENI. The CDR3 extends over 15 amino acids. The CDR3 bases are TGTGCCAGCTCCCTCGGTCCAACGGGGAGCTATGGCTACACCTTC. As protein: CASSLGPTGSYGYTF.

This chain joins TRBV19 and TRBJ1-1; tentative D call: TRBD1 (6 bases). The V gene lost 1 base and the J gene lost 5 bases, with 11 bases spanning the gap. This CDR3 contains 14 residues. Germline CDR1 reads LNHDA; CDR2 reads SQIVND (reference sequence). The CDR3 spells CASSIGGRWTEAFF. CDR3 coding DNA: TGTGCCAGTAGTATAGGGGGGCGGTGGACTGAAGCTTTCTTT.

About this clone: Other DNA sequences in this sample translate to the same CDR3. This chain connects TRBV5-1 to TRBJ2-5; maybe TRBD1 (5 bases). Germline loops: CDR1 SGHRS, CDR2 YFSETQ. Trimming took off 0 bases at V and 5 bases at J, with 11 bases between the two ends. CDR3 length equals 14 residues. Written as DNA, the CDR3 is TGCGCCAGCAGCTTGGGGCAGGGAAGGGAGACCCAGTACTTC. Its protein product is CASSLGQGRETQYF.

The genes are TRBV29-1 and TRBJ2-1, with D possibly being TRBD2 (5 bases). The CDR3 length is 15 residues. Germline loops: CDR1 SQVTM, CDR2 ANQGSEA. Trimming stripped 0 bases from V and 1 base from J, with 10 bases between. CDR3 loop: CSVEDLRGSYNEQFF. The CDR3 coding sequence is TGCAGCGTTGAAGATCTTCGGGGATCCTACAATGAGCAGTTCTTC.

V gene TRBV6-4 combines with J gene TRBJ1-1, with a possible D match to TRBD1 (6 bases). The length of the CDR3 is 13 residues. V dropped 6 bases and J dropped 11 bases, with 19 bases sitting between them. Per the germline V gene, CDR1 is MRHNA and CDR2 is SNTAGT. The DNA for the CDR3 is TGTGCCAGCAGACACAACAGGGCCTCTAAGGCTTTCTTT. Its protein is CASRHNRASKAFF.

The rearrangement uses TRBV2 and TRBJ1-2; 8 nucleotides align to TRBD1. The V and J ends lost 5 bases and 3 bases, in that order; junction bases with no gene match: 2. The CDR3 runs 13 residues. Germline lookup yields CDR1 SNHLY and CDR2 FYNNEI. Written as DNA, the CDR3 is TGTGCCAGCAGTTCGGACAGGGACTATGGCTACACCTTC. Translating it yields CASSSDRDYGYTF. Filled out from reference TRBV2 and TRBJ1-2, the complete variable domain reads EPEVTQTPSHQVTQMGQEVILRCVPISNHLYFYWYRQILGQKVEFLVSFYNNEISEKSEIFDDQFSVERPDGSNFTLKIRSTKLEDSAMYFCASSSDRDYGYTFGSGTRLTVV.

The genes are TRBV5-4 and TRBJ1-6, with D possibly TRBD1 on 6 matching bases. The CDR3 has 15 residues. The germline V gene encodes CDR1 SGHNT and CDR2 YYREEE (reference sequence). Deletions cut 3 bases from V and 10 bases from J, with 17 bases between. The CDR3 region is CASSSPGTPRSPLHF. In DNA form, the CDR3 reads TGTGCCAGCAGCTCCCCCGGGACACCACGGTCACCCCTCCACTTT.

The rearrangement links TRBV12-5 to TRBJ2-2; TRBD1 aligns across 11 bases. CDR1 and CDR2 (germline): LGHNT, FRNRAP. Germline trimming cut 6 bases from V and 0 bases from J; bases unmatched to any gene: 18. This CDR3 has 21 amino acids. The CDR3: CASGRPGTGGPAGANTGELFF. In nucleotides, the CDR3 is TGTGCTAGTGGCCGACCCGGGACAGGGGGACCAGCGGGGGCGAACACCGGGGAGCTGTTTTTT.

The chain combines TRBV4-3 with TRBJ1-1, with 8 bases fitting TRBD1. V lost 3 bases to trimming and J lost 3 bases; unmatched junction nucleotides: 6. The CDR3 loop spans 15 amino acids. CDR1 LGHNA and CDR2 YSLEER come from the germline V gene. For the CDR3, the DNA is TGCGCCAGCAGCCATTCAGGGGGCAGAGACACTGAAGCTTTCTTT. Amino acids: CASSHSGGRDTEAFF.

The chain has TRBV29-1 and TRBJ1-2; D may be TRBD1 (5 bases). Germline V CDR1 and CDR2: SQVTM, ANQGSEA. The CDR3 has 14 residues. Trimming took off 0 bases at V and 2 bases at J, with 10 bases between the two ends. CDR3 coding DNA: TGCAGCGTTGAAGATCGGAAGGGGAACTATGGCTACACCTTC. Its translation: CSVEDRKGNYGYTF. The full variable domain, in which reference TRBV29-1 and TRBJ1-2 provide the parts outside the CDR3, is SAVISQKPSRDICQRGTSLTIQCQVDSQVTMMFWYRQQPGQSLTLIATANQGSEATYESGFVIDKFPISRPNLTFSTLTVSNMSPEDSSIYLCSVEDRKGNYGYTFGSGTRLTVV.

The V gene is TRBV10-3, the J gene TRBJ1-1; 7 nucleotides agree with TRBD1. The CDR3 has 14 residues. Germline V gene data show CDR1 as ENHRY and CDR2 as SYGVKD. The V segment lost 6 bases and the J segment 3 bases; nucleotides outside the gene matches: 7. The CDR3 nucleotides are TGTGCCATCAGGCCCGGGACAGACGACACTGAAGCTTTCTTT. This translates into CAIRPGTDDTEAFF.

A word on this clone: The sample contains more than one DNA sequence encoding this CDR3. V usage is TRBV6-1 and J usage is TRBJ2-1; D remains ambiguous. The germline gives CDR1 MNHNS, CDR2 SASEGT. CDR3 length: 10 residues. The V end lost 6 bases, the J end lost 6 bases, and 3 bases lay between the germline ends. CDR3: CASRANEQFF. As DNA, the CDR3 is TGTGCCAGCAGGGCCAATGAGCAGTTCTTC.

This clone was observed a handful of times. CDR3 DNA: TGTGCCAGCAGCTTGGAGGCAGACAGCTCCTACGAGCAGTACTTC. Protein sequence: CASSLEADSSYEQYF. The chain recombines TRBV5-4 with TRBJ2-7, with D maybe TRBD1 (5 bases). CDR3 length: 15 residues. Germline values: CDR1 SGHNT, CDR2 YYREEE (reference sequence). The V gene lost 0 bases and the J gene lost 0 bases, with 10 bases spanning the gap.

The chain uses TRBV15 and TRBJ1-2; D is unclear. V was pared by 0 bases and J by 0 bases, with 17 bases between. The CDR3 is 18 residues long. The germline gives CDR1 LNHNV, CDR2 YYDKDF (reference sequence). CDR3 protein: CATSRDLIGGRSNYGYTF. DNA of the CDR3: TGTGCCACCAGCAGAGATTTGATTGGAGGCAGATCTAACTATGGCTACACCTTC.

The sample holds a few counts of this clone. The V gene is TRBV27, the J gene TRBJ2-1, with D maybe TRBD2 (6 bases). CDR1 is MNHEY, CDR2 SMNVEV, per germline (reference sequence). This CDR3 comprises 15 residues. Trimming left V 6 bases short and J 0 bases short, with 12 bases between. The CDR3 nucleotides read TGTGCCAGCAGCTTGGGACTCAGCTCCTACAATGAGCAGTTCTTC. Translating it yields CASSLGLSSYNEQFF.

The rearrangement uses TRBV7-9 and TRBJ2-3; no firm D call. Trimming removed 3 bases from V and 2 bases from J, with 9 bases in between. CDR3 length: 14 amino acids. CDR1 is SEHNR and CDR2 is FQNEAQ in the germline V gene (reference sequence). The CDR3 nucleotides are TGTGCCAGCAGCTTGAGCGAAGTCACAGATACGCAGTATTTT. This gives the protein CASSLSEVTDTQYF.

CDR3 coding DNA: TGTGCCAGCAGCTTACCGGGCTACGAGCAGTACTTC. As protein: CASSLPGYEQYF. The chain couples TRBV7-6 to TRBJ2-7; D is ambiguous. V lost 2 bases and J lost 3, with 5 bases in between. Germline loops: CDR1 SGHVS, CDR2 FNYEAQ. The CDR3 is 12 residues long. Variable domain in full (rest from reference TRBV7-6 and TRBJ2-7): GAGVSQSPRYKVTKRGQDVALRCDPISGHVSLYWYRQALGQGPEFLTYFNYEAQQDKSGLPNDRFSAERPEGSISTLTIQRTEQRDSAMYRCASSLPGYEQYFGPGTRLTVT.

This chain links TRBV7-6 with TRBJ1-2; no reliable D call. Germline assignment: CDR1 SGHVS and CDR2 FNYEAQ. The CDR3 covers 13 residues. Trimming left V 3 bases short and J 2 bases short, with 7 bases between. CDR3: CASSLGNNYGYTF. DNA of the CDR3: TGTGCCAGCAGCTTGGGCAACAACTATGGCTACACCTTC.